This is a list of T cell receptor beta chains from one sample in a study of T cell responses to AZD1222 COVID-19 vaccine. Clones were sequenced by immunoSEQ multiplex PCR, and TCRdb holds only the in-frame ones, with some missing. The sample includes tens of thousands of clones, 90% of them seen just once. This specimen consisted of peripheral blood, obtained 28 days after the second AZD1222 dose. The origin of the receptors is an adult who received the AZD1222 COVID-19 vaccine. The conserved cysteine and the conserved F or W are not part of the CDR3 here. Each record gives: J gene, V gene, CDR3 protein.

TRBJ2-5	TRBV6-2/TRBV6-3	ASSSSSETQY
TRBJ2-5	TRBV7-6	ASSLGASGGAKGETQY
TRBJ1-1	TRBV7-9	ASSTGRQGPNTEAF
TRBJ1-6	TRBV19	ASSKGGTLPLH
TRBJ1-2	TRBV25-1	ASSGRGTNYGYT
TRBJ1-2	TRBV12-3/TRBV12-4	ASKRRENYGYT
TRBJ1-1	TRBV18	ASSPRFGYTEAF
TRBJ2-7	TRBV5-1	ASSTTGGVYEQY
TRBJ1-2	TRBV7-8	ASSFSGTYGYT
TRBJ1-5	TRBV24-1	ATSEGGGRSNQPQH
TRBJ1-1	TRBV7-8	ASSFETLMNTEAF
TRBJ1-1	TRBV6-5	ATRVRIGTEAF
TRBJ1-6	TRBV19	ASSIGQGSSYNSPLH
TRBJ1-3	TRBV19	ASSIISGNTIY
TRBJ1-6	TRBV6-5	ASRQGNSPLH
TRBJ2-7	TRBV6-6	ASGQGSYEQY
TRBJ1-2	TRBV4-1	ASSQDFSGGNGYT